The rows below give T cell receptor beta chains drawn from one sample of a study of T cells in Graves' hyperthyroidism and ophthalmopathy. MiXCR, run by TCRdb on the multiplex PCR reads, gives a single entry per CDR3 protein. The repertoire holds around 450,000 distinct CDR3 sequences, with about 15% as singletons. Sample: blood. Receptors originate from a woman under 30 with Graves' hyperthyroidism. Each CDR3 is given with its conserved first and last residue. D genes are given only for firm matches. Some rows mark clone size as missing; the rest say once, few, many or name a class of expanded clone.

>TRBJ2-1|TRBV12-3/TRBV12-4|.|many
TGTGCCAGCAGGAGATCAGGGACGAGGGATAAGCAGTTCTTC
CASRRSGTRDKQFF
>TRBJ1-4|TRBV7-9|.|few
TGTGCCAGCAGCGGGGCAGGGTTCCGGGAAAAACTGTTTTTT
CASSGAGFREKLFF
>TRBJ2-3|TRBV30|.|many
TGTGCCTGGACGAACACAGATACGCAGTATTTT
CAWTNTDTQYF
>TRBJ1-2|TRBV28|TRBD1|once
TGTGCCAGCAGTTCCCTCGGGACAGGTGTTTTCTATGGCTACACCTTC
CASSSLGTGVFYGYTF
>TRBJ1-2|TRBV12-3/TRBV12-4|.|many
TGTGCCAGCAGTTTATCCCGACGGGCCTTCTATGGCTACACCTTC
CASSLSRRAFYGYTF
>TRBJ2-2|TRBV6-2/TRBV6-3|TRBD2|many
TGTGCCAGCAGCAACGTCGGGACTAGCGCTTCCCCCGGGGAGCTGTTTTTT
CASSNVGTSASPGELFF
>TRBJ1-6|TRBV2|.|many
TGTGCCAGCAACATTTGGGGGAGGCGTGGACCCCTCCACTTT
CASNIWGRRGPLHF
>TRBJ1-4|TRBV12-3/TRBV12-4|.|many
TGTGCCAGCAGTTTAGGTGAAAAACTGTTTTTT
CASSLGEKLFF
>TRBJ2-3|TRBV7-7|.|many
TGTGCTAGCAGCGCAGATTACACAGATACGCAGTATTTT
CASSADYTDTQYF
>TRBJ2-5|TRBV3-1|.|many
TGTGCCAGCAGCCAAGGGGGGGGACAGGAGACCCAGTACTTC
CASSQGGGQETQYF
>TRBJ2-5|TRBV30|TRBD1|many
TGTGCCTGGAGTGGGACAGGCCAAGAGACCCAGTACTTC
CAWSGTGQETQYF
>TRBJ2-5|TRBV7-8|.|many
TGTGCCAGCAGCTCTACAGGGAAGGAGACCCAGTACTTC
CASSSTGKETQYF
>TRBJ2-3|TRBV5-6|TRBD2|many
TGTGCCAGCAGCTTGTACGGGGGGAGCACAGATACGCAGTATTTT
CASSLYGGSTDTQYF
>TRBJ1-1|TRBV20-1|TRBD1|many
TGCAGTGCTGCCGGGACAGGGGGAACTGAAGCTTTCTTT
CSAAGTGGTEAFF
>TRBJ1-2|TRBV27|TRBD1|.
TGTGCCAGCAGTCCGCCTTGGACAGGGGGACTCTATGGCTACACCTTC
CASSPPWTGGLYGYTF
>TRBJ2-1|TRBV9|.|few
TGTGCCAGCAGCGCCCGGCAGGGGTCCTACAATGAGCAGTTCTTC
CASSARQGSYNEQFF
>TRBJ2-1|TRBV12-3/TRBV12-4|TRBD2|many
TGTGCCAGCAGAGCGACTAGCGGGAGCTCCTACAATGAGCAGTTCTTC
CASRATSGSSYNEQFF
>TRBJ1-5|TRBV20-1|.|.
TGCAGTGCTAGTGGGTCAGCCCAAGGAACCCAGCATTTT
CSASGSAQGTQHF
>TRBJ1-5|TRBV9|TRBD1|few
TGTGCCAGCAGCGTTACAGGGGATAGCAATCAGCCCCAGCATTTT
CASSVTGDSNQPQHF
>TRBJ2-2|TRBV15|.|few
TGTGCCACCAGCAGAGAAGGGGACTACACCGGGGAGCTGTTTTTT
CATSREGDYTGELFF
>TRBJ2-7|TRBV20-1|TRBD2|few
TGCAGTGCTAGAGATAGGGTAGGGCAGTGGACTAGCGGGAGCCACGAGCAGTACTTC
CSARDRVGQWTSGSHEQYF
>TRBJ2-1|TRBV10-2|TRBD2|few
TGCGCCAGCAGTGGCGGGACTAGCGGGAGGGTCCCTTCCTACAATGAGCAGTTCTTC
CASSGGTSGRVPSYNEQFF
>TRBJ2-7|TRBV10-3|TRBD2|many
TGTGCCACGGGGGGGGAGTACGAGCAGTACTTC
CATGGEYEQYF
>TRBJ2-7|TRBV5-1|.|.
TGCGCCAGCAGCTTGTCCCTACTAGATACCACCTACGAGCAGTACTTC
CASSLSLLDTTYEQYF
>TRBJ1-1|TRBV12-3/TRBV12-4|.|many
TGTGCCAGCAGTGGGACGCCGTATAGAGCTTTCTTT
CASSGTPYRAFF
>TRBJ2-5|TRBV11-2|.|many
TGTGCCAGCAGCTCAGGGATCCAAGAGACCCAGTACTTC
CASSSGIQETQYF
>TRBJ2-1|TRBV12-3/TRBV12-4|TRBD1|.
TGTGCCAGCAGCAACGCGGGACAGGGGATTTTCAATGAGCAGTTCTTC
CASSNAGQGIFNEQFF
>TRBJ2-7|TRBV5-1|.|many
TGCGCCAGCAGCCCCGTGGACAGATACTACGAGCAGTACTTC
CASSPVDRYYEQYF
>TRBJ2-5|TRBV6-2/TRBV6-3|.|many
TGTGCCAGCTGCCCGAGGCACCAAGAGACCCAGTACTTC
CASCPRHQETQYF